What follows is one T cell receptor (beta chain) and its context. These data are taken from a study of blood T cell repertoires in COVID-19. The wider study: The United States, Italy and Spain supplied acute and convalescent COVID-19 samples. In each case, the material was cDNA or gDNA derived from T cells, B-cell-depleted T cells, or PBMCs.

Sequencing used immunoSEQ multiplex PCR; TCRdb keeps in-frame clones, though not all of them. Here the sample spans 130,000 to 150,000 clones, around 83% being singletons. The sequence was collected from a woman in her 50s who had been exposed to COVID-19. The material sequenced was PBMCs or T cells enriched from blood (not recorded which).

In nucleotides, the CDR3 is TGTGCTAGTGGTTTGACCGGGACAGGGGTACAGCCCCAGCATTTT. Amino acid sequence: CASGLTGTGVQPQHF. This chain joins TRBV12-5 and TRBJ1-5; TRBD1 matches at 10 bases. With 2 bases clipped from V and 7 bases from J, the junction kept 5 bases outside the gene matches. This CDR3 contains 15 residues. In germline, CDR1 is LGHNT, CDR2 FRNRAP.